These 3 T cell receptor beta chains came from one sample sequenced in a study of blood T cell repertoires in COVID-19 (dated by TCRdb to 2020 to 2022). To prepare the library, the immunoSEQ multiplex PCR assay was applied. What TCRdb holds here is the immuneACCESS table cut down to in-frame rearrangements. Part of the clones is not present; checked against another copy, under half of the missing clones reflect an unresolved V gene, and the others are unexplained. Counted in this sample were 300,000 or so clones; around four fifths of them appeared once. Roughly 1.3% of the sample belongs to the ten largest clones. Sequencing used peripheral blood. These receptor sequences come from a woman aged 45 to 65 with acute or convalescent COVID-19.

The J gene is TRBJ2-6, the V gene TRBV16; 7 bases fit TRBD1. The CDR3 is 19 amino acids. Germline values: CDR1 KGHSY, CDR2 FQNENV. The ends lost 4 bases at V and 0 bases at J; junction bases unmatched: 12. Here the CDR3 DNA reads TGTGCCAGCAGCCTCAATGACAGGGCCCCCGGCTCTGGGGCCAACGTCCTGACTTTC. Protein product: CASSLNDRAPGSGANVLTF.

V is TRBV24-1 and J is TRBJ1-1; D ambiguous. This CDR3 comprises 13 residues. Germline CDR1 KGHDR, CDR2 SFDVKD. V lost 9 bases, J lost 3 bases, and 13 bases lay in between. The CDR3 region is CATGRLPDTEAFF. Written as DNA, the CDR3 is TGTGCCACCGGGCGCCTCCCCGACACTGAAGCTTTCTTT.

The V gene is TRBV19, the J gene TRBJ1-1; tentatively, D is TRBD1 (6 bases). The CDR3 consists of 16 residues. V was cut by 5 bases and J by 0 bases, with 16 bases left in between. Germline lookup yields CDR1 LNHDA and CDR2 SQIVND (reference sequence). The CDR3 is CASSPRRAGVNTEAFF. The DNA of the CDR3 is TGTGCCAGTAGTCCCCGTCGGGCAGGGGTGAACACTGAAGCTTTCTTT.